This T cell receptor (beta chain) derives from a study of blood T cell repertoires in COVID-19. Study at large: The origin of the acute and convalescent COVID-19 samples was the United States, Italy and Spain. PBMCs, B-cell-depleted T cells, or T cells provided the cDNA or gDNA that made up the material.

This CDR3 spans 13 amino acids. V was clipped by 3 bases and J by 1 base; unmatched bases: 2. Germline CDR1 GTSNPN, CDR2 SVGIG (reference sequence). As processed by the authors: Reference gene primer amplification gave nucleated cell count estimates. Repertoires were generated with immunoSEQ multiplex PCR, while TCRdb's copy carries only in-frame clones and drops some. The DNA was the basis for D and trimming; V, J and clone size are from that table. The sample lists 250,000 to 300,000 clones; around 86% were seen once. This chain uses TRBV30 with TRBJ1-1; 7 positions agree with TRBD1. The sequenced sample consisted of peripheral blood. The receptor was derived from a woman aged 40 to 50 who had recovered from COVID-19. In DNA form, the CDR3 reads TGTGCCTGGAGGGGACAGCCGAACACTGAAGCTTTCTTT. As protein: CAWRGQPNTEAFF.